This T cell receptor (beta chain) was observed in a study of cytomegalovirus exposure and HLA in healthy donors (dated by TCRdb to about 2017). Broadly, across the study: An earlier analysis of under 600 of the donors reported about 250 Gb of sequence data and 100 million to 140 million unique TCR beta sequences from about 200 million T cells. Among some 410 genotyped donors of the cohort, an average of approximately 240,000 unique TCR beta nucleotide sequences were sequenced per donor, 15% to 20% of them non-productive. Donor age, sex, ethnicity and CMV serostatus were compiled together with the repertoire data. About 310 gigabases of sequencing data and approximately 93 million unique TCR sequences were included in an early release covering roughly 600 HLA-typed donors. Along with the roughly 700-subject first cohort, a separate validation cohort of more than 90 different subjects was used. A later genetic analysis took genome-wide SNP genotypes for about three fifths of the roughly 670 donors and used that subset as a discovery cohort. Of the roughly 400 genotyped donors, more than 75% were placed in the genetic ancestry cluster associated with self-reported Caucasian donors. In an earlier analysis of around 540 of the donors, high-throughput TCR beta sequencing was used to judge whether each TCR beta V gene segment behaved as functional or pseudogenic. A few DR-DQ haplotypes were handled as single units for association and clustering because linkage in the cohort was strong. Every repertoire in the discovery cohort had been generated on one and the same sequencing platform. The study used immunosequencing to profile the T cell repertoires of some 600 subjects and linked those repertoires to cytomegalovirus serostatus. The study combined high-throughput TCR immunosequencing, statistical association of individual TCRs with disease status, and machine learning to predict cytomegalovirus infection status. In a later analysis, previously published TCR beta repertoires from several hundred donors were re-analyzed and high-resolution HLA genotyping was added so that TCR occurrence patterns could be studied. Typing coverage varied by locus: roughly 620-630 donors for A, B, C, DRB1 and DQB1; approximately 520 for DQA1; around 570 for DPA1; roughly 450 for DPB1. The study aimed to test whether signatures of past pathogen exposure could be identified by cataloging public T cell receptors. Rather than drawing on any new phenotypic data, the later analysis identified candidate immune exposures from TCR beta sequences and the way those sequences occurred across donors. HLA typing included class I and class II loci at four-digit resolution.

The library relied on the immunoSEQ multiplex PCR assay. The multiplex PCR relied on a mix of 60 forward primers for TCR Vbeta segments and 13 reverse primers for TCR Jbeta segments. The CDR3 region of rearranged TCR beta genes was amplified from genomic DNA with a multiplex PCR assay. The amplified TCR beta libraries were sequenced on the Illumina HiSeq System as 87-base-pair reads. Per the authors' processing: A later analysis tallied about 77 million unique TCR beta chains across the 700 or so repertoires, and 10 million to 11 million of those chains were shared by two or more donors. To remove PCR and sequencing errors, raw reads were error-corrected and collapsed into unique sequences using a nearest-neighbor algorithm that merged closely related sequences. CDR3 sequences were aligned to IMGT reference sequences to assign V, D and J gene segments. For a sequence to be retained, a match of at least six nucleotides to both a V gene segment and a J gene segment was required. Rearrangements were called productive when the CDR3 lacked stop codons and stayed in frame with V and J; all others were non-productive. CDR3 was defined by IMGT convention, running from the second conserved V-encoded cysteine to the conserved J-encoded phenylalanine. The earlier analysis of some 540 of the donors excluded any sequence lacking an unambiguous match to a single V gene segment. In an earlier analysis of a few hundred of the donors, a V segment was called functional when productive rearrangements were above 56.7%, and segregating when the standard deviation between donors exceeded 5%. A statistical classification framework was developed to diagnose cytomegalovirus status using the catalog of TCR beta chain sequences. V and J gene assignment, in a later analysis, came from comparing TCR nucleotide sequences with IMGT/GENE-DB human TR gene sequences. A later analysis assigned CDR3 sequences and most-parsimonious VDJ recombination scenarios with the TCRdist pipeline. In a later analysis, each TCR beta chain was defined by its CDR3 amino acid sequence together with its V-gene family, and reads lacking a unique V-gene family were excluded. In a later analysis, fewer than 600 highly shared, low-generation-probability nucleotide sequences were removed to address suspected cross-contamination and a sequencing artifact. In a later analysis, a clonal expansion index for each public chain was calculated from normalized within-repertoire ranks of inferred template counts. A later analysis computed generation probabilities with a VDJ recombination model fitted to out-of-frame rearrangements, and checked the results against IGoR. Hypergeometric tests were used in a later analysis to score TCR-TCR, TCR-HLA and TCR-CMV co-occurrence, with a repertoire-size bias correction applied to the TCR pairs. False discovery rates were estimated in a later analysis by permuting HLA or CMV assignments 20 times. A later analysis grouped co-occurring TCRs with DBSCAN, adding TCRdist sequence similarity when clustering within HLA-allele-positive subsets. Co-occurrence clustering excluded repertoires with fewer than 30,000 or more than 120,000 public chains, plus five with anomalous nucleotide sharing. TCRdb retrieved this table from immuneACCESS and kept in-frame rearrangements only. Not all clones are present; in checked studies, unresolved V genes account for under half, and no reason is known for the remainder. V, J and clone size were drawn from that table, and D and trimming were deduced from the DNA. Recorded for this sample are 100,000 to 150,000 clones; roughly four fifths of them occurred a single time. Approximately 3% of the sample lies in the top ten.

The cohort comprised fewer than 750 healthy bone marrow donors. Cohort members were all nominally healthy when sampled, although unrecorded immune exposures were likely present. The donor tested CMV seronegative and was one of the 352 seronegative cohort members. A peripheral blood sample was provided by each donor, and peripheral blood mononuclear cells were used for TCR beta sequencing. Genomic DNA extraction from the blood cell samples was performed with the Qiagen DNeasy Blood Extraction Kit. Study-level results and caveats: A group of highly shared sequence variants was considered likely to be a technical artifact of the sequencing pipeline. The classifier was reported to diagnose cytomegalovirus status with high specificity and sensitivity in both the original and validation cohorts. Linkage disequilibrium might explain the correlated functional status among segregating V segments, but an unknown experimental factor could not be excluded. Because some donors lacked HLA typing at each locus, the association tests relied only on the typed subset. The authors suggested that the approach could potentially be extended to other disease states and immunological phenotypes. Most TCR sequences were observed very rarely across donors, whereas some public TCRs were present in many individuals. According to a later analysis, most CMV-associated TCR beta chains appeared to be HLA-restricted, and the HLA associations seemed to be driven largely by CMV exposure. In the study, approximately 150 TCR beta chains were listed as associated with cytomegalovirus. In a later analysis, HLA-associated TCR beta chains showed more clonal expansion and lower generation probabilities than non-associated chains that were equally common. Sequencing depth was assumed to be roughly uniform across donors in the presence/absence analyses, though that assumption may not hold. According to a later genetic analysis, donors in an Asian-associated ancestry cluster had fewer N-insertions in productive TCRs than the approximately 630-donor mean. The cohort was sequenced for TCR beta chains only, and without alpha or paired-chain data the features that could be detected were limited. In a later analysis, TCR association rates were found to vary across HLA loci, with the most associated TCRs seen for DRB1 alleles and the fewest for HLA-C alleles. Some 15 rarely observed V segments, including chromosome 9 orphons, were excluded from the earlier analysis of several hundred of the donors because counts were too low. A later analysis associated about 17,000 TCR beta sequences with specific HLA alleles at a false discovery rate of 0.05. In vitro tests confirmed that a few of the cytomegalovirus-associated TCR beta chains recognize cytomegalovirus antigens. Strong co-occurrence of HLA alleles, especially DR and DQ, made assigning TCR associations to individual alleles difficult. The 87-base-pair reads could not distinguish some IMGT-functional V segments, including TRBV6-2 and TRBV6-3, so those segments were excluded. For the cohort, immune exposure information was limited to CMV serostatus. A further reported finding was that TCR beta sequences accurately predicted the HLA-A and HLA-B alleles for most subjects in the first cohort. V-gene and J-gene trimming of TCR beta chains was associated with a missense DCLRE1C variant in a later genetic analysis, and the association was replicated in an independent cohort. Broadly in line with IMGT annotations, most TCR beta V segments showed up in productive rearrangements about 87% or about 30% of the time in an earlier analysis of around 600 of the donors. Several of the top co-occurrence clusters appeared to be linked to parvovirus B19, influenza, CMV and Epstein-Barr virus, according to a later analysis.

As to this clone: Its antigen is currently not known. Base-call qualities are not available, and no considerably larger clone is one nucleotide away.

The CDR3 goes from the cysteine to the phenylalanine over 17 residues. Only the CDR3 DNA stays, 51 bases, in frame from base 1. Recombination joined TRBV21-1 with TRBJ1-2. TRBV21-1 is a pseudogene segment. The sequence derives from a boy between 2 and 10 years old in good health and CMV-seronegative. The sequenced material came from PBMCs. The DNA sequence reads TGTGCCAGCAGCAAAGTTGAGAGGGTCGCGACGAGCTATGGCTACACCTTC. It specifies CASSKVERVATSYGYTF.